A single T cell receptor beta chain is shown here with its context. What antigen it recognizes has not been identified. Nothing much larger sits one base from this clone, and base qualities are not available. This specimen comes from a study of cytomegalovirus exposure and HLA in healthy donors (dated by TCRdb to the late 2010s). Notes on the research overall: According to a later analysis, one platform produced both the roughly 110 validation repertoires and the 700 or so repertoires of the first cohort. The aim of the study was to test whether cataloging public T cell receptors could identify signatures of past pathogen exposure. Besides the first cohort of hundreds of subjects, a separate validation cohort made up of over 100 different subjects was used. The study combined high-throughput TCR immunosequencing, statistical association of individual TCRs with disease status, and machine learning to predict cytomegalovirus infection status.

The CDR3, from cysteine to phenylalanine, totals 16 residues. Only the CDR3 DNA stays, 48 bases, in frame from base 1. Taken from the germline V gene, the CDR1 and CDR2 loops are MNHEY and SVGAGI. At the junction V is shortened by 0 bases and J by 1 base; bases outside the gene matches: 3. The library was made by the immunoSEQ multiplex PCR assay. In the authors' own workflow: A statistical classification framework was built for diagnosing cytomegalovirus status from the catalog of TCR beta chain sequences. Here the immuneACCESS table is served through TCRdb, limited to in-frame sequences with V and J called. Missing clones are a known gap in these copies; in checked studies unresolved V genes cover under half, and the rest lacks a known reason. From that table come the V and J calls and clone size; the DNA was used to work out D and trimming. This sample lists tens of thousands of clones; roughly 97% were detected once. The top ten clonotypes cover 0.6% to 0.85% of the sample.

The donors belonged to the validation cohort of around 130 subjects, which was separate from the roughly 670-subject first cohort. Overall results and qualifications from the work: The authors suggested that the approach could potentially be extended to other disease states and immunological phenotypes. Of the cluster scores, roughly 95% were above 0 in a later analysis, which found that TCRs clustered in the first cohort also tended to co-occur in the approximately 130 validation repertoires. All 120 or so repertoires were used to score co-occurrence in the validation cohort in a later analysis, because that analysis had no HLA typing for the cohort. The classifier was reported to diagnose cytomegalovirus status with high specificity and sensitivity in both the original cohort and the validation cohort. While some public TCRs were present in many individuals, most TCR sequences turned up only very rarely across donors. In vitro tests confirmed that a few of the cytomegalovirus-associated TCR beta chains recognize cytomegalovirus antigens. The study gave a list of some 150 TCR beta chains associated with cytomegalovirus.

The sequenced sample consisted of PBMCs. This sequence was found in a man between 18 and 35 years old in good health and CMV-seronegative. The chain uses TRBV6-5 and TRBJ1-2, with 9 central nucleotides matching TRBD1. Here is the DNA: TGTGCCAGCAGTTACTCGTGGGACAGGGATAACTATGGCTACACCTTC. Protein translation: CASSYSWDRDNYGYTF.